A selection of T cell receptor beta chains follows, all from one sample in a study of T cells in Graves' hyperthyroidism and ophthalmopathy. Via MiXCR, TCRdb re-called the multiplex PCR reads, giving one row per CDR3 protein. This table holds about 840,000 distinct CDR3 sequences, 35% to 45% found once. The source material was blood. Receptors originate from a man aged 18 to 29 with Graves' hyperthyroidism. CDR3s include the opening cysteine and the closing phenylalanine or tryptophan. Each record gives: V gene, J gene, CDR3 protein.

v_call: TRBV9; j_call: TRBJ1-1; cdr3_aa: CASNLDRLNTEAFF
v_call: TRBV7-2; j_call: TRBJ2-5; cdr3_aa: CASSPWSGDEETQYF
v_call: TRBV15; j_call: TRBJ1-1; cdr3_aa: CATSTRQVYTEAFF
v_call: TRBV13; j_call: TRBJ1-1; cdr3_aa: CASSLEAGHEAFF
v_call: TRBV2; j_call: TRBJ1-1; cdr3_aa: CASRRGPGAGTEAFF
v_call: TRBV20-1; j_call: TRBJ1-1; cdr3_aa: CSASGHTEAFF
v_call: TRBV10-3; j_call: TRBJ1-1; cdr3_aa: CAIREREMNTEAFF
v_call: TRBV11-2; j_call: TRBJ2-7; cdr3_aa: CASSLYREQYF
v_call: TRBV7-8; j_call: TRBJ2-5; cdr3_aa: CASSFAGNQETQYF
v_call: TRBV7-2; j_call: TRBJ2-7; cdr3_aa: CASSSTGLSAGAEQYF
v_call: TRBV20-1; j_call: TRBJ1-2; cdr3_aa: CSAVGGANGYTF
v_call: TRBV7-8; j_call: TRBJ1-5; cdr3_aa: CASSPQGGNGQPQHF
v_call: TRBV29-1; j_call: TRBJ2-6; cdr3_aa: CSLGSSGANVLTF
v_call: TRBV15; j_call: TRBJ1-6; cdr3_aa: CATSRGQGSPPLHF
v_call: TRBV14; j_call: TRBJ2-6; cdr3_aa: CASSPQTGRASGANVLTF
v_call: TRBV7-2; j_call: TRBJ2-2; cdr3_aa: CASSQLAASNTGELFF
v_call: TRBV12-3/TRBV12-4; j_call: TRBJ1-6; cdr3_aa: CASRRRDNSPLHF
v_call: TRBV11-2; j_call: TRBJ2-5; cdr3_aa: CASSWGGLAGGQETQYF
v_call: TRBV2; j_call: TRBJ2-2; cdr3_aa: CASFRDTGELFF
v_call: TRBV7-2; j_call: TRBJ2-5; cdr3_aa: CASSPVREQTQYF
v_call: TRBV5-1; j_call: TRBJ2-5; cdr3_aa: CASSRELLQETQYF
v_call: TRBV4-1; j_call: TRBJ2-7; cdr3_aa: CASSQGTQNPIYEQYF
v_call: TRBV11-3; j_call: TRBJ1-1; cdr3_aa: CASRPREGTWTEAFF
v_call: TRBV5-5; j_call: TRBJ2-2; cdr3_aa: CASHHLAGELFF
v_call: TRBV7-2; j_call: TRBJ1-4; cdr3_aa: CASSFSPGGKLFF
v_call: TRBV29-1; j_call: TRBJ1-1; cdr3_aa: CSQGTVNTEAFF
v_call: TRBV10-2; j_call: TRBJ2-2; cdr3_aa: CASSRRVNGELFF
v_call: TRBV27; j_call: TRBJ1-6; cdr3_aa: CASSLYADRGNSPLHF
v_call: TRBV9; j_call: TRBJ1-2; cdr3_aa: CASQDSGYTF
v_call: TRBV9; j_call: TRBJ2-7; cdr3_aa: CASSVEESPGNEQYF
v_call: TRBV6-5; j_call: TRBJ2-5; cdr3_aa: CASSFTTSGRETQYF
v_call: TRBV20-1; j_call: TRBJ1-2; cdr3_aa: CSAREGRGEVGYTF
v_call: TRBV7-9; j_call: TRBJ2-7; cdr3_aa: CASSQGLAGVGYEQYF
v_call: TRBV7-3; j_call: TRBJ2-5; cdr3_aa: CASSTGRHQETQYF
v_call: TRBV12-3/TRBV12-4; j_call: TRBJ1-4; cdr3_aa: CASRFDRTNEKLFF
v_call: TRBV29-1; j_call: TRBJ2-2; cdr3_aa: CSVEDEGIWTGELFF
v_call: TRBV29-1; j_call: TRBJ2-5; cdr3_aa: CSVGGLAEETQYF
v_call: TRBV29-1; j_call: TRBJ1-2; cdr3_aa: CSAGTTNTGEGNYGYTF
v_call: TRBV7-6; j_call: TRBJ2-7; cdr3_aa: CASSFFDRGSPSYEQYF
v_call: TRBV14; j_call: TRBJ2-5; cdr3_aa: CASSQVRGLGETQYF
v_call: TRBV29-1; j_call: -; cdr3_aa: CSGSRDANWETQYF
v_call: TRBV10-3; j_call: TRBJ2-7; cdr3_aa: CAISYSSTGTGEQYF
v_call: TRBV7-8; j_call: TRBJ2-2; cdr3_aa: CASSLGVVELFF
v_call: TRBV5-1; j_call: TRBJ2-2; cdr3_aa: CASSLASGRNGELFF
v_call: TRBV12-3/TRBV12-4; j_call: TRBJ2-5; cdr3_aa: CASSFETGPIQETQYF
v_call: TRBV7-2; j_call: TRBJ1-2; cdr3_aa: CASSLVADLYGYTF
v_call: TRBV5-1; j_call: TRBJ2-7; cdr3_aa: CASSPRDRNYEQYF
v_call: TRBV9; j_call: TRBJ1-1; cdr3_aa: CASSYRDKGEAFF
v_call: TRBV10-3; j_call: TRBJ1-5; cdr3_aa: CASRRGAQPQHF
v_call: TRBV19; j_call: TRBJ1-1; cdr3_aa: CASTLDTEAFF
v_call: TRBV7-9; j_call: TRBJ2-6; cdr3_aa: CASSLELWGSGANVLTF
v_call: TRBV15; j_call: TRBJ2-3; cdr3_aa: CATQRGQKDTQYF